Listed below are T cell receptor beta chains from one sample, sequenced in a study of blood T cell repertoires in COVID-19. Profiled with immunoSEQ multiplex PCR; TCRdb holds only in-frame clones, not every one. The table records around 380,000 clones, around 87% of them present only once. The material sequenced was PBMCs or T cells enriched from blood (not recorded which). The receptors come from a man aged 25 to 40 who had recovered from COVID-19. Both conserved end residues are part of each CDR3. D genes are given only for firm matches. Not all rows give a size; the values are once, few, many and, for expanded clones, a class.

J gene: TRBJ1-1; clone size: -; D gene: -; V gene: TRBV5-1; CDR3 DNA: TGCGCCAGCAGCTTGGAGGGGTGGAACACTGAAGCTTTCTTT; CDR3 protein: CASSLEGWNTEAFF
J gene: TRBJ1-3; clone size: -; D gene: -; V gene: TRBV7-2; CDR3 DNA: TGTGCCAGCAGCTTACAGGGGCCCTTCTCTGGAAACACCATATATTTT; CDR3 protein: CASSLQGPFSGNTIYF
J gene: TRBJ1-1; clone size: -; D gene: -; V gene: TRBV30; CDR3 DNA: TGTGCCTGGAGTAGTAAACAGGGTTGGACTGAAGCTTTCTTT; CDR3 protein: CAWSSKQGWTEAFF
J gene: TRBJ2-1; clone size: once; D gene: TRBD1; V gene: TRBV7-9; CDR3 DNA: TGTGCCAGCAGCTTAGCGGGACAGGGAATCGGCAATGAGCAGTTCTTC; CDR3 protein: CASSLAGQGIGNEQFF
J gene: TRBJ2-3; clone size: -; D gene: -; V gene: TRBV10-3; CDR3 DNA: TGTGCCATCAGTGAAATTCAGGATAGTACGCAGTATTTT; CDR3 protein: CAISEIQDSTQYF
J gene: TRBJ1-2; clone size: -; D gene: TRBD1; V gene: TRBV4-1; CDR3 DNA: TGCGCCAGCAGCCAAGGACCAACGGGACAGGGTAACTATGGCTACACCTTC; CDR3 protein: CASSQGPTGQGNYGYTF
J gene: TRBJ1-4; clone size: -; D gene: TRBD1; V gene: TRBV12-3/TRBV12-4; CDR3 DNA: TGTGCCAGCAGTTTGAACAGGGGGCAAAAACTGTTTTTT; CDR3 protein: CASSLNRGQKLFF
J gene: TRBJ2-3; clone size: -; D gene: TRBD2; V gene: TRBV19; CDR3 DNA: TGTGCCAGTAGTATGTACAGCGGGGGGGCCGATACGCAGTATTTT; CDR3 protein: CASSMYSGGADTQYF
J gene: TRBJ1-2; clone size: -; D gene: -; V gene: TRBV30; CDR3 DNA: TGTGCCTGGAGTGTACAGGGCTATGGCTACACCTTC; CDR3 protein: CAWSVQGYGYTF
J gene: TRBJ2-4; clone size: -; D gene: -; V gene: TRBV4-1; CDR3 DNA: TGCGCCAGCAGCCAAGACTTAGCGGAAGTAGCCAAAAACATTCAGTACTTC; CDR3 protein: CASSQDLAEVAKNIQYF
J gene: TRBJ2-7; clone size: -; D gene: -; V gene: TRBV6-5; CDR3 DNA: TGTGCCAGCAGCTCTGATAGCGGTTACTACGAGCAGTACTTC; CDR3 protein: CASSSDSGYYEQYF